This section outlines one T cell receptor beta chain sequence together with its context. Its cognate antigen is unknown. The junction had 8 bases not matched to a gene; V was cut back by 4 bases and J by 0 bases. The CDR3 consists of 17 residues. The germline V gene encodes CDR1 LGHNA and CDR2 YNFKEQ. The donors, all of them Caucasian adults, lived in Nashville, Tennessee. In the CD4+ fraction, cells were divided into CD45RA+ naive and CD45RA-negative memory subsets. The record originates from a study of shared clonotypes between healthy human individuals. At the level of the study: Three CD4 naive, three CD4 memory, two CD8 naive and one CD8 memory plate were used per donor.

Sequencing used immunoSEQ multiplex PCR; TCRdb keeps in-frame clones, though not all of them. The profile shows some 900,000 clones, roughly 72% of them singletons. Study-wide findings and caveats: Clonotype sharing among donors likely depends on sequencing depth.

V and J are TRBV4-2 and TRBJ1-2, with TRBD1 matching 10 bases. The sequenced sample consisted of memory CD4+ T cells sorted from blood. Subset in this sample: CD45RA-negative fraction. The origin of this receptor is a man aged 18-30 years in good health. CDR3 sequence: CASSPSGTGAPNYGYTF. CDR3 DNA sequence: TGTGCCAGCAGCCCCTCCGGGACAGGGGCCCCTAACTATGGCTACACCTTC.